These T cell receptor beta chains were read from a single sample in a study of Ad26.COV2.S vaccination and SARS-CoV-2 variants. Only in-frame clones appear in the TCRdb table, and some are missing; sequencing was by immunoSEQ multiplex PCR. Counted here are some 390,000 clones, more than 85% occurring once; the ten biggest clones make up 3.5%. The specimen comprised peripheral blood, sampled in a trial of Ad26.COV2.S vaccine versus placebo. Every receptor here comes from a person aged 18-65 years who received the Ad26.COV2.S COVID-19 vaccine or a placebo. The CDR3 runs from the conserved cysteine through the conserved F or W. The D gene is left open where the match is weak.

d_call: .; v_call: TRBV6-5; j_call: TRBJ2-7; cdr3_aa: CASRPGHRSYEQYF; cdr3_nt: TGTGCCAGCAGGCCAGGACACCGTTCCTACGAGCAGTACTTC
d_call: .; v_call: TRBV5-1; j_call: TRBJ2-1; cdr3_aa: CASSLGIPTIYNEQFF; cdr3_nt: TGCGCCAGCAGCTTGGGGATACCAACGATATACAATGAGCAGTTCTTC
d_call: .; v_call: TRBV20-1; j_call: TRBJ1-1; cdr3_aa: CSASGGEFSTEAFF; cdr3_nt: TGCAGTGCCAGTGGGGGGGAATTTAGCACTGAAGCTTTCTTT
d_call: .; v_call: TRBV5-1; j_call: TRBJ1-4; cdr3_aa: CASSLLGTTNEKLFF; cdr3_nt: TGCGCCAGCAGCTTGCTGGGGACAACTAATGAAAAACTGTTTTTT
d_call: TRBD1; v_call: TRBV7-9; j_call: TRBJ2-7; cdr3_aa: CASSVGQAYEQYF; cdr3_nt: TGTGCCAGCAGCGTCGGACAGGCCTACGAGCAGTACTTC
d_call: .; v_call: TRBV19; j_call: TRBJ2-1; cdr3_aa: CASSIENLGSYNEQFF; cdr3_nt: TGTGCCAGTAGTATTGAAAACTTGGGCTCCTACAATGAGCAGTTCTTC
d_call: .; v_call: TRBV27; j_call: TRBJ2-7; cdr3_aa: CASSLEGPPSYEQYF; cdr3_nt: TGTGCCAGCAGTTTAGAGGGGCCGCCGTCCTACGAGCAGTACTTC
d_call: TRBD1; v_call: TRBV13; j_call: TRBJ1-2; cdr3_aa: CASSSYRGPITNYGYTF; cdr3_nt: TGTGCCAGCAGCTCTTACAGGGGGCCGATCACTAACTATGGCTACACCTTC
d_call: .; v_call: TRBV27; j_call: TRBJ1-2; cdr3_aa: CASSPGGGGVGYTF; cdr3_nt: TGTGCCAGCAGTCCGGGGGGGGGCGGCGTGGGCTACACCTTC
d_call: TRBD1; v_call: TRBV18; j_call: TRBJ2-1; cdr3_aa: CASSPPGQGWDTEQFF; cdr3_nt: TGTGCCAGCTCACCCCCCGGACAGGGATGGGACACTGAGCAGTTCTTC
d_call: .; v_call: TRBV15; j_call: TRBJ1-3; cdr3_aa: CATSRPSGNTIYF; cdr3_nt: TGTGCCACCAGTCGGCCTAGCGGAAACACCATATATTTT
d_call: .; v_call: TRBV5-1; j_call: TRBJ1-2; cdr3_aa: CASSLAQGGYGYTF; cdr3_nt: TGCGCCAGCAGCTTGGCCCAGGGCGGGTATGGCTACACCTTC
d_call: TRBD2; v_call: TRBV3-1/TRBV3-2; j_call: TRBJ2-3; cdr3_aa: CASSQLAGLGTDTQYF; cdr3_nt: TGTGCCAGCAGCCAACTAGCGGGGCTAGGCACAGATACGCAGTATTTT
d_call: .; v_call: TRBV7-2; j_call: TRBJ2-7; cdr3_aa: CASSVRPQGYEQYF; cdr3_nt: TGTGCCAGCAGCGTCCGACCCCAGGGCTACGAGCAGTACTTC
d_call: .; v_call: TRBV19; j_call: TRBJ1-1; cdr3_aa: CASSINPDDTEAFF; cdr3_nt: TGTGCCAGTAGTATAAACCCGGACGATACTGAAGCTTTCTTT
d_call: .; v_call: TRBV4-1; j_call: TRBJ1-4; cdr3_aa: CASSQVQTLAPPAFWLFF; cdr3_nt: TGCGCCAGCAGCCAAGTGCAGACGCTCGCTCCCCCGGCCTTTTGGCTGTTTTTT
d_call: .; v_call: TRBV4-1; j_call: TRBJ1-1; cdr3_aa: CASSQVPRGAAEAFF; cdr3_nt: TGCGCCAGCAGCCAAGTACCTAGGGGGGCGGCTGAAGCTTTCTTT
d_call: TRBD2; v_call: TRBV5-4; j_call: TRBJ2-1; cdr3_aa: CASSQIGTSGGAYNEQFF; cdr3_nt: TGTGCCAGCAGCCAAATCGGGACTAGCGGGGGGGCCTACAATGAGCAGTTCTTC